This T cell receptor (beta chain) is drawn from a study of graft-versus-host responses after intestinal transplantation. The study's findings and limits: Recipient bone marrow held GvH clones, some seen earlier in ileum or blood.

The CDR3 length is 18 residues. Repertoires were generated with immunoSEQ multiplex PCR, while TCRdb's copy carries only in-frame clones and drops some. This table holds 35,000 to 45,000 clones, around 94% found once. In regard to this clone: What it binds is not known.

The receptor was isolated from a human patient who received an intestinal transplant, so some T cells may come from the graft donor. J is TRBJ1-3 and V is TRBV21-1. TRBV21-1 is deemed a pseudogene. The material was PBMCs, obtained 16 days after intestinal transplant. CDR3 sequence reads: CASPSRGSLLDSGNTIYF. DNA of the CDR3: TGTGCCAGCCCAAGCCGGGGCAGCCTATTAGACTCTGGAAACACCATATATTTT.